Listed below are T cell receptor beta chains from one sample, sequenced in a study of cytotoxic CD8 clonotypes in ibrutinib-treated CLL. Libraries were prepared by immunoSEQ multiplex PCR; TCRdb keeps only in-frame clonotypes and omits some of them. Of hundreds of thousands of clones in the sample, less than 75% were seen once. The input for sequencing was PBMCs, taken after 24 months of ibrutinib treatment. The origin of the receptors is a human donor with chronic lymphocytic leukemia. Both conserved end residues are part of each CDR3. A D gene is named only where the DNA matches it firmly. Size tells how often a clone was seen (once, few, many) or the class of an expanded clone, and some rows leave it out.

J	V	D	size	DNA	CDR3
TRBJ1-5	TRBV18	NA	NA	TGTGCCAGCTCACCAAGTTACAGCAATCAGCCCCAGCATTTT	CASSPSYSNQPQHF
TRBJ2-7	TRBV11-2	NA	NA	TGTGCCAGCAGCTTTAGGGGGGGTGAGCAGTACTTC	CASSFRGGEQYF
TRBJ2-7	TRBV2	NA	once	TGTGCCAGCGATAAGGGCTCCGAGCAGTACTTC	CASDKGSEQYF
TRBJ1-3	TRBV18	NA	NA	TGTGCCAGCTCACCCCGCGGGGGGCAGGCGGCTGGAAACACCATATATTTT	CASSPRGGQAAGNTIYF
TRBJ1-1	TRBV18	NA	once	TGTGCCAGCTCCTCCGGACAGAACACTGAAGCTTTCTTT	CASSSGQNTEAFF
TRBJ2-7	TRBV7-8	NA	few	TGTGCCAGCAGCCCGACAGATTACGAGCAGTACTTC	CASSPTDYEQYF
TRBJ1-1	TRBV7-2	TRBD1	NA	TGTGCCAGCAGCTTAGTTACCGACAGGGGCCGTGAAGCTTTCTTT	CASSLVTDRGREAFF
TRBJ2-3	TRBV9	TRBD2	NA	TGTGCCAGCAGCGGACGATCCGGGACTAGCGGGAGAAAGATGCAGTATTTT	CASSGRSGTSGRKMQYF
TRBJ2-7	TRBV7-9	TRBD2	NA	TGTGCCAGCAGCCGGGCTAGCGGGAGTTACGGCGAGCAGTACTTC	CASSRASGSYGEQYF
TRBJ2-1	TRBV5-1	NA	NA	TGCGCCAGCAGCTTGGCGGAGAGCGCAACCTACAATGAGCAGTTCTTC	CASSLAESATYNEQFF
TRBJ2-7	TRBV4-1	TRBD1	NA	TGCGCCAGCAGCCAAGAGACAGGGGATTCCTACGAGCAGTACTTC	CASSQETGDSYEQYF
TRBJ2-5	TRBV19	NA	NA	TGTGCCAGTAGTGGGGGACACCGATCTAGGGAGACCCAGTACTTC	CASSGGHRSRETQYF
TRBJ1-1	TRBV5-1	NA	NA	TGCGCCAGCAGCTTTTTAACCGGGACTACTTTCGAAGCTTTCTTT	CASSFLTGTTFEAFF
TRBJ2-3	TRBV9	TRBD2	NA	TGTGCCAGCAGCCCTAGCGGGAACACAGATACGCAGTATTTT	CASSPSGNTDTQYF
TRBJ1-5	TRBV4-2	NA	NA	TGTGCCAGCAGCCAAGATGGGCCCAGGGATCAGCCCCAGCATTTT	CASSQDGPRDQPQHF
TRBJ2-2	TRBV30	TRBD2	once	TGTGCCTGGAGTGTAGGAGGGAGCGGGGCCGGGGAGCTGTTTTTT	CAWSVGGSGAGELFF
TRBJ2-2	TRBV19	NA	NA	TGTGCCAGTAGTATCCGGGTCCGGACCGGGGAGCTGTTTTTT	CASSIRVRTGELFF
TRBJ2-2	TRBV4-2	TRBD1	NA	TGTGCCAGCAGCCAAGAGACAGGGGCGAACACCGGGGAGCTGTTTTTT	CASSQETGANTGELFF
TRBJ2-3	TRBV18	TRBD2	NA	TGTGCCAGCTCCCCGCGACCTCCGCGGGAGGGCCGGGGTACGCAGTATTTT	CASSPRPPREGRGTQYF
TRBJ2-1	TRBV19	NA	NA	TGTGCCAGCCGACTAGATCAGGTTAGCAATGAGCAGTTCTTC	CASRLDQVSNEQFF
TRBJ2-2	TRBV18	NA	few	TGTGCCAGCTCACCAGCAGAATCGAACACCGGGGAGCTGTTTTTT	CASSPAESNTGELFF
TRBJ2-1	TRBV19	TRBD2	NA	TGTGCCACTCACCGACGGGGGACTAGCGGGAACAATGAGCAGTTCTTC	CATHRRGTSGNNEQFF
TRBJ2-7	TRBV5-1	NA	NA	TGCGCCAGCAGAGGAGAGGCTAACGAGCAGTACTTC	CASRGEANEQYF
TRBJ1-3	TRBV4-3	NA	few	TGCGCCAGCAGCCAAGACAGGAAGACCCAACTCTCTGGAAACACCATATATTTT	CASSQDRKTQLSGNTIYF
TRBJ1-1	TRBV28	NA	NA	TGTGCCAGCACCTCAGAGAACACTGAAGCTTTCTTT	CASTSENTEAFF
TRBJ2-7	TRBV7-3	NA	NA	TGTGCCAGCAGCTTTGGCCCGAAGGGGTCCCCCTACGAGCAGTACTTC	CASSFGPKGSPYEQYF
TRBJ1-2	TRBV28	NA	few	TGTGCCAGCAGTCCCCATAACTATGGCTACACCTTC	CASSPHNYGYTF
TRBJ1-2	TRBV19	TRBD1	NA	TGTGCCAGTAGTCCCAGGACAGGAGAATATGGCTACACCTTC	CASSPRTGEYGYTF
TRBJ1-5	TRBV6-1	NA	NA	TGTGCCAGCACCCCGGGACTCCGCCGGCCCCAGCATTTT	CASTPGLRRPQHF
TRBJ2-7	TRBV6-5	TRBD2	few	TGTGCCAGCAGAAGACTAGCCTCCCACGAGCAGTACTTC	CASRRLASHEQYF
TRBJ1-1	TRBV30	NA	NA	TGTGCCCTCGGGCTGATGAACACTGAAGCTTTCTTT	CALGLMNTEAFF
TRBJ1-2	TRBV29-1	NA	NA	TGCAGCGTAGATACAGGCTTTGGCTACACCTTC	CSVDTGFGYTF
TRBJ1-4	TRBV7-3	NA	few	TGTGCCAGCAGCTCGGGACCGCATTGGGAGAATGAAAAACTGTTTTTT	CASSSGPHWENEKLFF
TRBJ2-5	TRBV20-1	NA	NA	TGCAGTGCTACATCGCAAGAGACCCAGTACTTC	CSATSQETQYF
TRBJ1-5	TRBV6-1	NA	once	TGTGCCAGCGGCATGGAGGGAGGTTGGAATCAGCCCCAGCATTTT	CASGMEGGWNQPQHF
TRBJ2-1	TRBV29-1	NA	NA	TGCAGCGTTGAAGCCGAGGGGTCAATCTACAATGAGCAGTTCTTC	CSVEAEGSIYNEQFF
TRBJ1-1	TRBV6-5	NA	NA	TGTGCCAGCAGTTACACCAACCAGGGAGACACTGAAGCTTTCTTT	CASSYTNQGDTEAFF
TRBJ2-7	TRBV27	TRBD2	NA	TGTGCCAGCAGTCCCCGGACTAGCGGGATTGGTCAGTACTTC	CASSPRTSGIGQYF
TRBJ2-7	TRBV18	NA	NA	TGTGCCAGCTCACTGAACCGGGACCCGGGGGACGAGCAGTACTTC	CASSLNRDPGDEQYF
TRBJ2-3	TRBV18	NA	NA	TGTGCCAGCTCGGACAGCCGCACAGATACGCAGTATTTT	CASSDSRTDTQYF
TRBJ2-7	TRBV7-9	NA	few	TGTGCCAGCAGCTTGATTACAGGAACCTACGAGCAGTACTTC	CASSLITGTYEQYF